This TCR beta chain is drawn from a study of tumor-infiltrating lymphocytes in primary liver carcinoma. Study context: Recorded tumor stage was T1-T3 N0M0, with diameters of 4.2 to 10 cm. Sample yields, roughly 3.65 to 7.13 million productive TCRbeta reads, were similar across the tissue types.

There are 13 residues in the CDR3. The germline V gene encodes CDR1 SQVTM and CDR2 ANQGSEA. TCR beta cDNA was prepared out of around 460 ng total RNA by means of a constant-region primer. Libraries of TCR beta came from three nested multiplex PCR rounds with slightly modified ARM-PCR. Amplification in the first two PCR rounds was performed using TRBV1-TRBV30 forward primers and a C-beta reverse primer for approximately 10 cycles each. A single record per CDR3 protein comes from TCRdb applying MiXCR to the multiplex PCR reads. This table holds tens of thousands of distinct CDR3 sequences, around 64% found once. Unsorted bulk tissue (about 20-32 mg) underwent RNA and DNA co-extraction. The patients, who had chronic HBV infection, were treatment-naive (untreated). Five separate regions were sampled from each tumor.

Input material: liver tumor tissue from sampling region 4. The sample's subset: tumor region T4, right-lateral pole. V and J are TRBV29-1 and TRBJ2-5; possibly TRBD1 or TRBD2 for D (5 bases each). The TCR comes from a man between 35 and 55 years old with primary liver carcinoma and hepatitis B virus infection. CDR3 region: CRVGDGILETQYF. CDR3 nucleotide sequence: TGCAGAGTGGGGGATGGAATCTTAGAGACCCAGTACTTC. Variable domain in full (rest from reference TRBV29-1 and TRBJ2-5): SAVISQKPSRDICQRGTSLTIQCQVDSQVTMMFWYRQQPGQSLTLIATANQGSEATYESGFVIDKFPISRPNLTFSTLTVSNMSPEDSSIYLCRVGDGILETQYFGPGTRLLVL.